This T cell receptor beta chain was captured by sequencing in a study of beta chain features in type 1 diabetes. As every portion of the isolated RNA was reverse transcribed, the sequencing read expressed TCRB transcripts. Clones were sequenced by immunoSEQ multiplex PCR, and TCRdb holds only the in-frame ones, with some missing. The sample lists approximately 470,000 clones; approximately 30% were seen once. Germline-derived CDR1 and CDR2 are GTSNPN and SVGIG (reference sequence). This CDR3 spans 15 amino acids. Trimming shortened V by 2 bases and J by 0 bases, and 10 bases separated the two germline ends.

The specimen sequenced was naive CD4+ T cells from blood. The chain carries TRBV30 and TRBJ1-4; D gene uncertain. The clonotype was recovered from a man younger than 35 in good health. The CDR3 coding sequence is TGTGCCTGGAGTCTTACTCTTTCAACTAATGAAAAACTGTTTTTT. This translates into CAWSLTLSTNEKLFF.